This T cell receptor (beta chain) is from a study of blood T cell repertoires in COVID-19. Study information: Samples came from the United States, Italy and Spain, spanning acute and convalescent COVID-19. T cells, B-cell-depleted T cells, or PBMCs supplied cDNA or gDNA.

Clones were sequenced by immunoSEQ multiplex PCR, and TCRdb holds only the in-frame ones, with some missing. The repertoire consists of about 400,000 clones, with about 89% occurring once and the leading ten covering approximately 1.2%. CDR3 length equals 12 residues. The germline V gene encodes CDR1 SEHNR and CDR2 FQNEAQ (reference sequence). The chain joins TRBV7-9 to TRBJ2-5, with 7 bases matching TRBD2. The clonotype was recovered from a man in his forties with acute or convalescent COVID-19. The specimen sequenced was peripheral blood. The CDR3 DNA reads as TGTGCGTGGGGGGGGTACCAAGAGACCCAGTACTTC. This encodes CAWGGYQETQYF.